Listed below are T cell receptor beta chains from one sample, sequenced in a study of blood T cell repertoires in COVID-19. The method was immunoSEQ multiplex PCR; TCRdb's version includes in-frame clones alone and lacks a portion of them. The sample shows under 250,000 clones, roughly 92% of them seen only once. Sequenced input: peripheral blood. These receptor sequences come from a man between 60 and 75 years old with COVID-19, enrolled during active disease. CDR3s include the opening cysteine and the closing phenylalanine or tryptophan. A D gene is named only where the DNA matches it firmly. Only some rows state a clone size, as once, few, many or a class for expanded clones.

length	V	J	D	size	DNA	CDR3
16	TRBV28	TRBJ2-1	TRBD2	NA	TGTGCCAGCAGTTTGACTAGCGGGATTTCCTACAATGAGCAGTTCTTC	CASSLTSGISYNEQFF
13	TRBV19	TRBJ1-3	NA	NA	TGTGCCAGCAGGACTGTCTCTGGAAACACCATATATTTT	CASRTVSGNTIYF
16	TRBV18	TRBJ1-2	NA	NA	TGTGCCAGCTCCCCCCGGAGGGACCGGCCTAACTATGGCTACACCTTC	CASSPRRDRPNYGYTF
13	TRBV10-3	TRBJ2-2	NA	NA	TGTGCCACCCGGGGTGGATCCGGCGGGGAGCTGTTTTTT	CATRGGSGGELFF
18	TRBV7-9	TRBJ2-5	TRBD1	NA	TGTGCCAGCAACAAACCACTCCGGGACAGGGCCTTACAAGAGACCCAGTACTTC	CASNKPLRDRALQETQYF
12	TRBV24-1	TRBJ2-7	NA	NA	TGTGCCACCAGTCGGGGGTCCTACGAGCAGTACTTC	CATSRGSYEQYF
15	TRBV5-1	TRBJ1-4	TRBD1	NA	TGCGCCAGCAGCGTCCAACAGGGGACTAATGAAAAACTGTTTTTT	CASSVQQGTNEKLFF
15	TRBV2	TRBJ1-1	TRBD1	NA	TGTGCCAGCAAATCCGGGACAGGCATGAACACTGAAGCTTTCTTT	CASKSGTGMNTEAFF
15	TRBV18	TRBJ2-5	TRBD2	once	TGTGCCAGCTCACCACCGGCGGGAGTTCAAGAGACCCAGTACTTC	CASSPPAGVQETQYF
12	TRBV12-3/TRBV12-4	TRBJ1-1	NA	few	TGTGCCAGCGGAACAGGGTTCGCTGAAGCTTTCTTT	CASGTGFAEAFF
16	TRBV7-3	TRBJ2-2	NA	NA	TGTGCCAGCAGGCCAGGCGAGGTAAGGAGGACCGGGGAGCTGTTTTTT	CASRPGEVRRTGELFF
14	TRBV7-2	TRBJ2-2	NA	NA	TGTGCCAGCAGCTTAGAGTATAGCCACGGGGAGCTGTTTTTT	CASSLEYSHGELFF
16	TRBV7-3	TRBJ2-3	TRBD2	NA	TGTGCCAGCCAGCGGTCAGCGGGGGGAAGCACAGATACGCAGTATTTT	CASQRSAGGSTDTQYF
14	TRBV7-9	TRBJ1-5	NA	once	TGTGCCAGCAGCTCCGGGCTGCGGGATCAGCCCCAGCATTTT	CASSSGLRDQPQHF
14	TRBV14	TRBJ1-2	TRBD1	NA	TGTGCCAGCAGGCCAGGGGGGAACAACAATGGCTACACCTTC	CASRPGGNNNGYTF
14	TRBV9	TRBJ2-7	NA	NA	TGTGCCAGCAGCCGAGACTATCCCGGGGACGAGCAGTACTTC	CASSRDYPGDEQYF